The T cell receptor (beta chain) under discussion was sequenced for a study of blood T cell repertoires in COVID-19. Trimming at V came to 3 bases and at J to 2 bases, leaving 2 bases not matched to a gene. CDR3 length: 14 amino acids. Germline values: CDR1 SGHAT, CDR2 FQNNGV. Only a few counts were recorded for this clone. Here immunoSEQ multiplex PCR was the method, and the copy in TCRdb shows in-frame clones only, minus some. The sample includes about 200,000 clones, 70% to 90% of them seen just once. The specimen sequenced was peripheral blood. This TCR came from a man in his sixties with active or convalescent COVID-19. The chain employs TRBV11-2 and TRBJ2-3; 7 bases fit TRBD2. CDR3 amino acids: CASSLAGVTDTQYF. CDR3 bases: TGTGCCAGCAGCTTGGCGGGGGTCACAGATACGCAGTATTTT. Together with reference TRBV11-2 and TRBJ2-3, the CDR3 gives the full variable domain: EAGVAQSPRYKIIEKRQSVAFWCNPISGHATLYWYQQILGQGPKLLIQFQNNGVVDDSQLPKDRFSAERLKGVDSTLKIQPAKLEDSAVYLCASSLAGVTDTQYFGPGTRLTVL.